A single sample gave rise to the 9 T cell receptor beta chains below, sequenced in a study of T cell responses to AZD1222 COVID-19 vaccine. Sequencing was performed with immunoSEQ multiplex PCR; in TCRdb, only in-frame clones are kept and a portion is missing. The sample lists approximately 130,000 clones, approximately 90% occurring once. Sequencing was performed on peripheral blood, taken on day 0 of MenACWY control vaccination. The receptor set was obtained from an adult in good health.

V and J are TRBV27 and TRBJ1-6, with 9 bases that match TRBD1. This CDR3 is built from 14 residues. J lost 9 bases, V lost 5 bases, and 5 bases had no gene match. From germline, CDR1 is MNHEY and CDR2 SMNVEV (reference sequence). The CDR3 here is CASSPGTGFSPLHF. The CDR3 bases are TGTGCCAGCAGTCCTGGGACAGGGTTTTCACCCCTCCACTTT.

The chain carries TRBV3-1 (or the pseudogene TRBV3-2) and TRBJ2-1; 12 bases agree with TRBD2. This CDR3 spans 20 amino acids. Losses at the gene ends were 4 bases for V and 1 base for J; bases not matched to a gene: 14. Germline CDR1 LGHDT, CDR2 YNNKEL (reference sequence). The CDR3 nucleotides are TGTGCCAGCAGCCCAGATCCGGCCCTAGCGGGAGGGACATCCTACAATGAGCAGTTCTTC. Encoded protein: CASSPDPALAGGTSYNEQFF.

The chain has TRBV5-1 and TRBJ2-7, with a weak D call TRBD2 (8 bases). This CDR3 comprises 20 residues. V lost 4 bases and J 0 bases, leaving 29 bases between the germline ends. Germline V gene sequence: CDR1 SGHRS, CDR2 YFSETQ. The CDR3 region has the DNA TGCGCCAGCAGCCGGGTCCCGGGACAGAAGACTAGCGCGAACTCCTACGAGCAGTACTTC. Translation gives CASSRVPGQKTSANSYEQYF.

The genes are TRBV7-2 and TRBJ2-3; D is undetermined. CDR1 and CDR2 (germline): SGHTA, FQGNSA. Trimming shortened V by 3 bases and J by 5 bases, and 12 bases separated the two germline ends. The CDR3 spans 14 residues. The CDR3 nucleotides read TGTGCCAGCAGCTTCCGTGTGGGTGGAGATACGCAGTATTTT. It yields the protein CASSFRVGGDTQYF.

V and J are TRBV24-1 and TRBJ1-1; 7 bases are shared with TRBD1. Germline V gene data show CDR1 as KGHDR and CDR2 as SFDVKD. The CDR3 has 13 residues. The V and J ends lost 7 bases and 5 bases, in that order; junction bases with no gene match: 6. The CDR3 sequence is CATRQGVLTEAFF. CDR3 in DNA: TGTGCCACCAGGCAGGGGGTGTTAACTGAAGCTTTCTTT.

The chain combines TRBV2 with TRBJ1-4, with 7 bases lining up with TRBD1. The CDR3 contains 12 residues. The germline V gene has CDR1 SNHLY and CDR2 FYNNEI. Trimming removed 10 bases from V and 6 bases from J; junction bases left unmatched: 5. The CDR3 loop is CANRGSDEKLFF. CDR3 DNA: TGTGCCAACAGGGGTAGTGATGAAAAACTGTTTTTT.

In this sample, this clone turned up once. The gene calls are TRBV7-9 and TRBJ1-1, with D perhaps TRBD1 (6 bases). Germline values: CDR1 SEHNR, CDR2 FQNEAQ (reference sequence). The CDR3 extends over 16 amino acids. The V end was cut by 5 bases, the J end by 3 bases, with 19 bases between. The CDR3 here is CASSPGVVAGDTEAFF. The CDR3 coding sequence is TGTGCCAGCAGCCCAGGAGTAGTGGCAGGGGACACTGAAGCTTTCTTT.

The chain is built from TRBV9 and TRBJ1-4, with D uncertain. The germline V gene has CDR1 SGDLS and CDR2 YYNGEE. This CDR3 is 14 amino acids long. Trimming left V 1 base short and J 8 bases short, with 12 bases between. The CDR3 coding sequence is TGTGCCAGCAGCGTAACTCCGGGGTCCGAAAAACTGTTTTTT. Its protein is CASSVTPGSEKLFF.

V gene TRBV11-3 combines with J gene TRBJ2-1; 11 bases line up with TRBD2. From germline, CDR1 is SGHNT and CDR2 YENEEA. V was pared by 5 bases and J by 5 bases, with 8 bases of the junction left unmatched. CDR3 length: 16 amino acids. CDR3 in DNA: TGTGCCAGCAGCCGGGTTAGCGGGAGGGCCAACAATGAGCAGTTCTTC. It is translated as CASSRVSGRANNEQFF.